Following are 7 T cell receptor beta chains from one sample sequenced in a study of a mutant IDH1 vaccine in newly diagnosed glioma. For these TCRs, the target antigens are not known. TCRdb keeps only in-frame clones here, not all; method: immunoSEQ multiplex PCR. Among some 47,000 clones, around 86% were seen once, and the ten largest hold about 4.5%. Indicated time point: week 35, safety follow-up. All doses held 300 ug of mutant IDH1 20-mer peptide, with topical imiquimod. The sample in question was PBMCs, obtained from a glioma patient whose treatment included an IDH1 peptide vaccine. The receptors were sampled from a woman in her forties with glioma. Some clones in this sample may be carry-over from other donors' samples.

This chain links TRBV4-3 with TRBJ2-1; D gene unclear. CDR1 LGHNA and CDR2 YSLEER come from the germline V gene. The germline V and J ends were trimmed by 4 bases and 0 bases, with 10 bases remaining between them. The CDR3 runs to 15 residues. The CDR3 here is CASSLKMSSYNEQFF. For the CDR3, the DNA is TGCGCCAGCAGCCTTAAGATGAGCTCCTACAATGAGCAGTTCTTC.

The chain recombines TRBV7-2 with TRBJ1-6; 7 nucleotides align to TRBD1. V lost 3 bases and J lost 9; bases outside the gene matches: 5. This CDR3 has 14 amino acids. The V gene's germline CDR1 is SGHTA and CDR2 FQGNSA. CDR3 loop: CASSLAGGGSPLHF. CDR3 nucleotides: TGTGCCAGCAGCTTGGCAGGGGGGGGTTCACCCCTCCACTTT.

This clone ranks as medium-sized. CDR3 in DNA: TGCGCCAGCAGCCACCCCTCGGGTAGCGGGGGCCTGGGCACCGGGGAGCTGTTTTTT. Amino acids: CASSHPSGSGGLGTGELFF. The chain couples TRBV4-1 to TRBJ2-2; 9 nucleotides line up with TRBD2. CDR1 is MGHRA, CDR2 YSYEKL, per germline. The CDR3 spans 19 residues. J gave up 4 bases and V 3 bases, and 15 bases lay outside the gene matches.

Only one count was recorded for this clone. This chain connects TRBV12-2 to TRBJ1-4. TRBV12-2 is tagged as a pseudogene. The CDR3 extends over 16 amino acids. This CDR3 reads CASRLKGERINEKLFF. The CDR3 coding sequence is TGTGCAAGTCGCTTAAAAGGGGAGAGAATTAATGAAAAACTGTTTTTT.

The chain is built from TRBV27 and TRBJ1-1, with D hard to call. The V end lost 5 bases, the J end lost 3 bases, and 10 bases lay between the germline ends. The CDR3 has 13 amino acids. CDR1 MNHEY and CDR2 SMNVEV come from the germline V gene (reference sequence). The CDR3 bases are TGTGCCAGCAGTAGCAGTCGATACACTGAAGCTTTCTTT. Encoded protein: CASSSSRYTEAFF.

The table lists this clone with a few counts. DNA for the CDR3: TGTGCCAGCTCACTCCTAGGGGGCCAAGAGACCCAGTACTTC. This translates into CASSLLGGQETQYF. V and J are TRBV18 and TRBJ2-5, with D maybe TRBD1 (6 bases). Trimming pared 4 bases from V and 1 base from J, leaving 10 bases between. The CDR3 runs to 14 residues. Germline assignment: CDR1 KGHSH and CDR2 LQKENI.

The CDR3 protein is CASSFRDGGYTF. The CDR3 DNA follows: TGTGCCAGCAGCTTCAGGGATGGGGGCTACACCTTC. The V and J genes are TRBV7-9 and TRBJ1-2; possible D gene TRBD1, 5 bases. V was clipped by 3 bases and J by 8 bases, with 10 bases between them. The CDR3 contains 12 residues. The V gene's germline CDR1 is SEHNR and CDR2 FQNEAQ (reference sequence).